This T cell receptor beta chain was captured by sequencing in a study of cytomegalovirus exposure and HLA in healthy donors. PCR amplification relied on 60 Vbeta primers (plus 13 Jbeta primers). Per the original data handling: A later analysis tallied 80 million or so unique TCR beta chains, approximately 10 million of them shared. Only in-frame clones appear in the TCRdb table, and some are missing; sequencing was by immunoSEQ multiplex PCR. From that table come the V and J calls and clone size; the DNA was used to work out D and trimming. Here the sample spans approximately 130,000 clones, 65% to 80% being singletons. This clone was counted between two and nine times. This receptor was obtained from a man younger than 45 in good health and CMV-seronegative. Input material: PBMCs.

The CDR3: CASSPGLAGTDTQYF. The CDR3 nucleotides are TGCGCCAGCAGCCCGGGACTAGCGGGCACAGATACGCAGTATTTT. V and J are TRBV5-1 and TRBJ2-3, with 11 bases fitting TRBD2. The CDR3 sequence is 15 residues long. Germline V gives CDR1 SGHRS, CDR2 YFSETQ. Trimming took 4 bases from V and 1 from J; bases not matched to a gene: 2.